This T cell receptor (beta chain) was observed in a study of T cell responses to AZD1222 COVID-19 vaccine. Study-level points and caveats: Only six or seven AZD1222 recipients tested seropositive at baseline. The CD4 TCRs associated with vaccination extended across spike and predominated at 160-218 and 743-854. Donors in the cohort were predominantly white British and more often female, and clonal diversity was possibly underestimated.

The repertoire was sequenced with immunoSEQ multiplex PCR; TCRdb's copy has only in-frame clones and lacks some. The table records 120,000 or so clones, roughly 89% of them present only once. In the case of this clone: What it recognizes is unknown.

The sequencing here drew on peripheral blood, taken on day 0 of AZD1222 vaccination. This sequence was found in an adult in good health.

CDR3 sequence (DNA): TGTGCCAGCAGCAAAGGTGGCCACAGGGCGAACACCGGGGAGCTGTTTTTT. This sequence encodes CASSKGGHRANTGELFF. This chain joins TRBV21-1 and TRBJ2-2; TRBD1, the D gene given by the table, was not confirmed from the DNA. TRBV21-1 is recorded as a pseudogene. CDR3 size: 17 residues.